This T cell receptor beta chain derives from a study of shared clonotypes between healthy human individuals. V dropped 4 bases and J dropped 8 bases, with 18 bases sitting between them. Per the germline V gene, CDR1 is SGHKS and CDR2 is YYEKEE (reference sequence). The CDR3 has 14 residues. The assay ran at deep level. The protocol was immunoSEQ multiplex PCR, while the TCRdb copy is restricted to in-frame clones and leaves out a portion. This repertoire shows about 1.1 million clones, 70% to 80% found once; its top ten account for around 0.47%. Both subsets, CD45RA+ naive and CD45RA-negative memory, were split from the CD4+ cells. Study-level points and caveats: Shared clonotypes across all four donors exceeded non-shared ones in generation probability.

Worth noting for this clone: Its specificity is unknown.

The chain uses TRBV5-5 and TRBJ1-2; D possibly corresponds to TRBD1 (5 bases). The sequence was collected from a man younger than 30 in good health. Some clones in this sample may be carry-over from other donors' samples. The material sequenced was memory CD4+ T cells from PBMCs. Regarding subset: CD45RA-negative fraction. The CDR3 DNA follows: TGTGCCAGCAGCCACAGGACCTTGGAGTGGGGCTACACCTTC. Translated: CASSHRTLEWGYTF.